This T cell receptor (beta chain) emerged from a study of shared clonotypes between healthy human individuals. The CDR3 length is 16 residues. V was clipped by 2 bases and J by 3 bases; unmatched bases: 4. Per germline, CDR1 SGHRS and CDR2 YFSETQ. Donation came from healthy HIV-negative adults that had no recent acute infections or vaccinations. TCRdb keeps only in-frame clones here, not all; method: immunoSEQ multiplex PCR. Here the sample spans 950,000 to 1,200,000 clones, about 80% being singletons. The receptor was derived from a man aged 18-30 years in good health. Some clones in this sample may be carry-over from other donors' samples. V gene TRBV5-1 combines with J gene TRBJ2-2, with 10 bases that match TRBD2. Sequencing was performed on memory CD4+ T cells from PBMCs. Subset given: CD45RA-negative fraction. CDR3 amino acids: CASSLAGGPYTGELFF. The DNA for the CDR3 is TGCGCCAGCAGCTTAGCGGGAGGGCCGTACACCGGGGAGCTGTTTTTT.